This T cell receptor (beta chain) is from a study of CD8+ T cells in alopecia areata. General study points: It was lesional scalp, especially alopecia totalis/universalis, that showed higher clonality than normal scalp. Normal skin's resident alphabeta T cells are also sequenced in scalp samples.

Trimming shortened V by 4 bases and J by 5 bases, and 13 bases separated the two germline ends. The CDR3 contains 14 residues. Germline assignment: CDR1 LNHDA and CDR2 SQIVND (reference sequence). It was cDNA, reverse transcribed from extracted RNA, that served as the sequencing template. Repertoires were generated with immunoSEQ multiplex PCR, while TCRdb's copy carries only in-frame clones and drops some. The sample has about 130,000 clones, 58% seen once. In regard to this clone: Its antigen is not known.

The sequencing here drew on CD4+ T cells sorted from blood, taken at week 0. The chain uses TRBV19 and TRBJ2-3; D not certain. The TCR sequence derives from a human donor with alopecia areata. The DNA for the CDR3 is TGTGCCAGTAGTACCGTCGAGCATAAAGATACGCAGTATTTT. Encoded protein: CASSTVEHKDTQYF.